These 27 T cell receptor beta chains share one sample of origin, sequenced in a study of blood T cell repertoires in COVID-19. Only in-frame clones appear in the TCRdb table, and some are missing; sequencing was by immunoSEQ multiplex PCR. The sample lists nearly 40,000 clones, 88% seen once, with approximately 8.8% in the top ten. The specimen was peripheral blood. These receptors were collected from a woman in her sixties or seventies with acute or convalescent COVID-19.

The V call is TRBV7-2, the J call TRBJ2-4, with TRBD2 identical over 11 bases. In germline, CDR1 is SGHTA, CDR2 FQGNSA. The CDR3 is made up of 14 amino acids. The V and J ends lost 4 bases and 8 bases, in that order; junction bases with no gene match: 4. The CDR3 loop is CASSSTSGVDIQYF. CDR3 in DNA: TGTGCCAGCAGCTCGACTAGCGGGGTAGACATTCAGTACTTC.

In its sample, this clone was seen once. The chain uses TRBV19 and TRBJ1-1; weak D call: TRBD1 (5 bases). The CDR3 loop spans 14 amino acids. V was pared by 3 bases and J by 2 bases, with 10 bases between. Germline V gene sequence: CDR1 LNHDA, CDR2 SQIVND (reference sequence). CDR3 DNA: TGTGCCAGTAGTATCGGCAGGACAAACACTGAAGCTTTCTTT. Its protein is CASSIGRTNTEAFF.

This chain links TRBV19 with TRBJ2-1; TRBD2 agrees at 10 bases. The V segment lost 10 bases and the J segment 6 bases; nucleotides outside the gene matches: 6. Germline V gives CDR1 LNHDA, CDR2 SQIVND (reference sequence). The CDR3 is 13 residues long. The CDR3 DNA reads TGTGCCACGACTAGCGGGTTTACCAATGAGCAGTTCTTC. The encoded protein is CATTSGFTNEQFF.

The V and J genes are TRBV4-2 and TRBJ1-2; 7 nucleotides line up with TRBD1. V was clipped by 1 base and J by 2 bases; unmatched bases: 1. This CDR3 spans 14 amino acids. Germline V CDR1 and CDR2: LGHNA, YNFKEQ. The CDR3 bases are TGTGCCAGCAGCCAAGCAGGGGGAAACTATGGCTACACCTTC. This gives the protein CASSQAGGNYGYTF.

This clone has a single count. The chain has TRBV19 and TRBJ1-2, with 7 bases fitting TRBD1. V shed 3 bases and J 3 bases; nucleotides not matched to a gene: 10. The CDR3 has 16 amino acids. CDR1 and CDR2 (germline): LNHDA, SQIVND (reference sequence). The CDR3 region is CASSIHQTGQHYGYTF. The CDR3 nucleotides read TGTGCCAGTAGTATTCACCAGACAGGGCAGCACTATGGCTACACCTTC.

The genes are TRBV6-5 and TRBJ1-5; no clear D gene. Germline V gene sequence: CDR1 MNHEY, CDR2 SVGAGI. Trimming removed 11 bases from V and 0 bases from J, with 14 bases in between. This CDR3 has 14 residues. The CDR3 loop is CAAGGYHSNQPQHF. The CDR3, as DNA: TGTGCCGCGGGCGGGTACCATAGCAATCAGCCCCAGCATTTT.

This clone has only a few counts. The gene calls are TRBV19 and TRBJ2-2; D possibly corresponds to TRBD1 (6 bases). In germline, CDR1 is LNHDA, CDR2 SQIVND (reference sequence). Trimming took 10 bases from V and 0 from J, leaving 15 bases between them. The CDR3 is 15 amino acids. CDR3 protein: CAIRRTVPNTGELFF. The CDR3 DNA reads TGTGCCATTAGACGGACAGTACCGAACACCGGGGAGCTGTTTTTT.

The rearrangement uses TRBV24-1 and TRBJ2-6; 7 nucleotides match TRBD1. This CDR3 region has 18 residues. Germline V gene sequence: CDR1 KGHDR, CDR2 SFDVKD. After removal of 5 bases from V and 1 base from J, the junction contained 10 bases not matched to a gene. CDR3 residues: CATSASGTVLSGANVLTF. The CDR3 nucleotides are TGTGCCACCAGTGCCTCCGGGACAGTCCTATCTGGGGCCAACGTCCTGACTTTC.

The chain uses TRBV6-6 and TRBJ1-1; D gene uncertain. The germline V gene has CDR1 MNHNY and CDR2 SVGAGI (reference sequence). V was clipped by 5 bases and J by 3 bases, with 16 bases between them. The CDR3 has 15 amino acids. The CDR3, as DNA: TGTGCCAGCAGTACTACTCGGGGTGCGGACACTGAAGCTTTCTTT. Translating it yields CASSTTRGADTEAFF.

The chain links TRBV12-3 or TRBV12-4 to TRBJ2-5; D unclear. The CDR3 is made up of 13 amino acids. Between the trimmed V and J ends, which lost 6 bases and 1 base, there was a span of 9 bases. CDR3 protein: CASRLGPQETQYF. The CDR3 coding sequence is TGTGCCAGCAGACTTGGTCCCCAAGAGACCCAGTACTTC.

The J gene is TRBJ2-1, the V gene TRBV28, with 7 bases aligning to TRBD2. CDR3 length equals 15 residues. In germline, CDR1 is MDHEN, CDR2 SYDVKM. V shed 3 bases and J 4 bases; nucleotides not matched to a gene: 6. The CDR3 nucleotides are TGTGCCAGCAGTTTTGTACTAGCGAATTACAATGAGCAGTTCTTC. Its translation is CASSFVLANYNEQFF.

The chain has TRBV6-2 or TRBV6-3 and TRBJ2-7; TRBD2 agrees at 12 bases. CDR3 length equals 14 residues. Per the germline V gene, CDR1 is MNHEY and CDR2 is SVGEGT. J lost 3 bases, V lost 6 bases, and 3 bases had no gene match. CDR3 in amino acids: CASSRTSGNYEQYV. CDR3 sequence (DNA): TGTGCCAGCAGCCGGACTAGCGGGAACTACGAGCAGTACGTC.

This chain links TRBV5-1 with TRBJ2-2; 9 bases agree with TRBD2. CDR3 length: 15 amino acids. J lost 3 bases, V lost 4 bases, and 4 bases had no gene match. Germline CDR1 and CDR2: SGHRS and YFSETQ. The CDR3 DNA reads TGCGCCAGCAGCCGGACTAGCGATGACACCGGGGAGCTGTTTTTT. It codes for CASSRTSDDTGELFF.

V gene TRBV19 combines with J gene TRBJ2-1, with 10 bases fitting TRBD1. Germline assignment: CDR1 LNHDA and CDR2 SQIVND (reference sequence). The CDR3 spans 17 residues. J lost 8 bases, V lost 3 bases, and 13 bases had no gene match. As DNA, the CDR3 is TGTGCCAGTAGTATGGGGGTTTACGGGACAGGGGAGTATGAGCAGTTCTTC. This sequence encodes CASSMGVYGTGEYEQFF. Together with reference TRBV19 and TRBJ2-1, the CDR3 gives the full variable domain: DGGITQSPKYLFRKEGQNVTLSCEQNLNHDAMYWYRQDPGQGLRLIYYSQIVNDFQKGDIAEGYSVSREKKESFPLTVTSAQKNPTAFYLCASSMGVYGTGEYEQFFGPGTRLTVL.

This sequence joins TRBV4-3 and TRBJ1-1; 8 positions agree with TRBD1. Germline trimming cut 0 bases from V and 7 bases from J; bases unmatched to any gene: 1. This CDR3 is 13 amino acids long. In germline, CDR1 is LGHNA, CDR2 YSLEER. CDR3 bases: TGCGCCAGCAGCCAAGAAACAGGGGGTGAAGCTTTCTTT. Amino acid sequence: CASSQETGGEAFF.

V and J are TRBV30 and TRBJ2-7, with D perhaps TRBD1 (5 bases). Germline values: CDR1 GTSNPN, CDR2 SVGIG (reference sequence). Between the trimmed V and J ends, which lost 4 bases and 0 bases, there was a span of 13 bases. The length of the CDR3 is 14 residues. The CDR3 sequence is CAWNRLYGSYEQYV. The CDR3 nucleotides read TGTGCCTGGAACAGGCTATACGGCTCCTACGAGCAGTACGTC.

The chain employs TRBV6-2 or TRBV6-3 and TRBJ2-2; no clear D. V lost 2 bases and J lost 3, with 7 bases in between. The length of the CDR3 is 14 residues. Germline CDR1 reads MNHEY; CDR2 reads SVGEGT. This CDR3 is CASSYTRDTGELFF. DNA for the CDR3: TGTGCCAGCAGTTACACCCGCGACACCGGGGAGCTGTTTTTT.

The chain combines TRBV12-3 or TRBV12-4 with TRBJ2-2; possibly TRBD1 for D (6 bases). V lost 6 bases and J lost 3, with 8 bases in between. The CDR3 covers 13 residues. CDR3 sequence reads: CASRTGYTGELFF. In DNA, the CDR3 is TGTGCCAGCAGGACAGGATACACCGGGGAGCTGTTTTTT.

This chain connects TRBV19 to TRBJ1-1; 7 bases match TRBD1. With V trimmed by 7 bases and J by 0 bases, 11 bases remained unmatched. The CDR3 is 16 residues long. Germline CDR1 LNHDA, CDR2 SQIVND (reference sequence). DNA for the CDR3: TGTGCCAGTACTCGAAATGGACAGGAACTGAACACTGAAGCTTTCTTT. It yields the protein CASTRNGQELNTEAFF.

This chain joins TRBV29-1 and TRBJ2-5; D call uncertain. V gave up 5 bases and J gave up 0 bases, with 13 bases separating them. Germline CDR1 is SQVTM and CDR2 is ANQGSEA. The CDR3 is 14 amino acids. The DNA for the CDR3 is TGCAGCGTTACGGAGCCAAGGTACCAAGAGACCCAGTACTTC. Translation gives CSVTEPRYQETQYF.

The chain carries TRBV5-4 and TRBJ2-5; 13 bases align to TRBD2. After removal of 5 bases from V and 4 bases from J, the junction contained 8 bases not matched to a gene. In germline, CDR1 is SGHNT, CDR2 YYREEE (reference sequence). This CDR3 is 16 amino acids long. The CDR3 is CASSNPGLAGLETQYF. In DNA, the CDR3 is TGTGCCAGCAGTAACCCGGGACTAGCGGGGTTAGAGACCCAGTACTTC.

This rearrangement joins TRBV28 to TRBJ1-1; 8 nucleotides align to TRBD1. V shed 5 bases and J 9 bases; nucleotides not matched to a gene: 8. The CDR3 sequence is 13 residues long. Per germline, CDR1 MDHEN and CDR2 SYDVKM. The CDR3 sequence is CASSPGQGLKAFF. The CDR3 nucleotides are TGTGCCAGCAGTCCCGGACAGGGACTAAAAGCTTTCTTT.

This clone was seen only a few times. The V call is TRBV3-1 (or the pseudogene TRBV3-2), the J call TRBJ2-2; 7 nucleotides align to TRBD2. The CDR3 covers 15 residues. V lost 1 base to trimming and J lost 7 bases; unmatched junction nucleotides: 6. The germline V gene has CDR1 LGHDT and CDR2 YNNKEL (reference sequence). Here the CDR3 DNA reads TGTGCCAGCAGCCAAGGGAGCGGGACCGGCGGGGAGCTGTTTTTT. This gives the protein CASSQGSGTGGELFF.

This chain links TRBV15 with TRBJ2-3; no firm D call. The germline V gene encodes CDR1 LNHNV and CDR2 YYDKDF (reference sequence). Trimming pared 0 bases from V and 9 bases from J, leaving 7 bases between. The CDR3 is made up of 12 amino acids. Here the CDR3 reads CATSRDAETQYF. DNA of the CDR3: TGTGCCACCAGCAGAGACGCGGAGACGCAGTATTTT. Combining the CDR3 with reference TRBV15 and TRBJ2-3 gives the whole variable domain DAMVIQNPRYQVTQFGKPVTLSCSQTLNHNVMYWYQQKSSQAPKLLFHYYDKDFNNEADTPDNFQSRRPNTSFCFLDIRSPGLGDTAMYLCATSRDAETQYFGPGTRLTVL.

Written as DNA, the CDR3 is TGTGCCAGCAGAGCGACAGGGGGCTTGACACCCCTCCACTTT. It translates to CASRATGGLTPLHF. V gene TRBV6-5 combines with J gene TRBJ1-6, with 10 bases aligning to TRBD1. With V trimmed by 6 bases and J by 11 bases, 7 bases remained unmatched. Germline CDR1 reads MNHEY; CDR2 reads SVGAGI. The CDR3 has 14 amino acids.

The genes are TRBV6-5 and TRBJ1-3; a weak D match, TRBD1 (5 bases). Germline V gene sequence: CDR1 MNHEY, CDR2 SVGAGI. This CDR3 has 15 amino acids. Between the trimmed V and J ends, which lost 6 bases and 0 bases, there was a span of 12 bases. In DNA, the CDR3 is TGTGCCAGCAGGGACGACAGTGCCTCTGGAAACACCATATATTTT. It is translated as CASRDDSASGNTIYF.

The chain couples TRBV19 to TRBJ1-4; D is unclear. Germline loops: CDR1 LNHDA, CDR2 SQIVND (reference sequence). V was pared by 9 bases and J by 7 bases, with 12 bases between. The CDR3 spans 12 residues. DNA for the CDR3: TGTGCCAGCCGGGAACGGAGTGAAAAACTGTTTTTT. Its protein product is CASRERSEKLFF. Filled out from reference TRBV19 and TRBJ1-4, the complete variable domain reads DGGITQSPKYLFRKEGQNVTLSCEQNLNHDAMYWYRQDPGQGLRLIYYSQIVNDFQKGDIAEGYSVSREKKESFPLTVTSAQKNPTAFYLCASRERSEKLFFGSGTQLSVL.